A few counts support the clone carrying this T cell receptor beta chain. As yet, its antigen is unknown. TCRdb called the 5' RACE reads again in MiXCR, with one record for every CDR3 protein. The sample contains roughly 12,000 distinct CDR3 sequences, approximately 17% of which appear only once. The data stem from a study of spatial heterogeneity in lung cancer. Overall study results and limits: Ubiquitous expanded tumor TCRs appeared in blood more at resection than follow-up.

Germline CDR1 reads DFQATT; CDR2 reads SNEGSKA (reference sequence). The CDR3 has 18 residues. V lost 6 bases and J lost 4; bases outside the gene matches: 16. Time point: sample taken at primary tumor resection. Without sorting, whole RNA was sequenced from tumor, nontumor lung or frozen PBMC. Donors were some 72 untreated early-stage non-small cell lung cancer patients. The clonotype originates from a male donor with early-stage non-small cell lung cancer. Sequenced material: PBMCs, taken at surgery. V and J are TRBV20-1 and TRBJ2-2; 11 bases map to TRBD2. The CDR3, as DNA: TGCAGTGCCCACCGGGGGCTAGCGGGAGGAAGCGTCACCGGGGAGCTGTTTTTT. This translates into CSAHRGLAGGSVTGELFF.